Below are 23 T cell receptor beta chains sequenced from a single sample in a study of monozygotic twins with inflammatory bowel disease. Using the 5' RACE reads, TCRdb records one entry per CDR3 protein without DNA. Listed are approximately 400,000 distinct CDR3 sequences; about 2.3% falls within the top ten. Sequencing was carried out using blood. These receptors came from a human donor with ulcerative colitis or Crohn's disease, or a healthy co-twin of an affected twin (not recorded which).

CDR3 in amino acids: CASSHNRDTQYF. J is TRBJ2-3 and V is TRBV13. Germline-derived CDR1 and CDR2 are PRHDT and FYEKMQ (reference sequence). This CDR3 is built from 12 residues.

The chain links TRBV5-6 to TRBJ2-3; lacking DNA, the TRBD2 call made by TCRdb goes unchecked. Looked up from germline, CDR1 is SGHDT and CDR2 is YYEEEE. This CDR3 has 18 residues. CDR3 protein: CASSLASLLAGGTDTQYF. The whole variable domain, remainder taken from reference TRBV5-6 and TRBJ2-3, is DAGVTQSPTHLIKTRGQQVTLRCSPKSGHDTVSWYQQALGQGPQFIFQYYEEEERQRGNFPDRFSGHQFPNYSSELNVNALLLGDSALYLCASSLASLLAGGTDTQYFGPGTRLTVL.

J is TRBJ1-4 and V is TRBV6-1. Germline V gene data show CDR1 as MNHNS and CDR2 as SASEGT. The CDR3 sequence is 15 residues long. This CDR3 is CASSRHPNSNEKLFF.

V is TRBV20-1 and J is TRBJ2-7; TCRdb returns TRBD2, unconfirmable since there is no DNA. Germline CDR1 reads DFQATT; CDR2 reads SNEGSKA (reference sequence). The CDR3 length is 17 residues. CDR3 protein: CSASALLTSGGSYEQYF.

This sequence joins TRBV11-3 and TRBJ2-1; TCRdb selects TRBD1, and the lack of DNA leaves this call unchecked. The length of the CDR3 is 13 residues. In germline, CDR1 is SGHNT, CDR2 YENEEA. This CDR3 reads CASSLTTVNEQFF.

The genes are TRBV18 and TRBJ2-1. Germline values: CDR1 KGHSH, CDR2 LQKENI. This CDR3 comprises 14 residues. The CDR3 spells CASSPESSYNEQFF.

The V and J genes are TRBV7-3 and TRBJ2-1; no DNA is available, so the TRBD2 call from TCRdb remains unchecked. Germline V lookup: CDR1 SGHTA, CDR2 FQGTGA. This CDR3 spans 16 amino acids. CDR3: CASSLRGGRAVDEQFF. Supplemented by reference TRBV7-3 and TRBJ2-1, the full variable domain reads GAGVSQTPSNKVTEKGKYVELRCDPISGHTALYWYRQSLGQGPEFLIYFQGTGAADDSGLPNDRFFAVRPEGSVSTLKIQRTERGDSAVYLCASSLRGGRAVDEQFFGPGTRLTVL.

The gene calls are TRBV20-1 and TRBJ2-1. Germline V gives CDR1 DFQATT, CDR2 SNEGSKA (reference sequence). The length of the CDR3 is 14 residues. The CDR3 sequence is CSARTGGSYNEQFF.

The gene calls are TRBV11-2 and TRBJ2-7; the TCRdb call, TRBD2, lacks DNA for checking. This CDR3 spans 13 amino acids. Germline loops: CDR1 SGHAT, CDR2 FQNNGV. The CDR3 is CASSFDPPYEQYF.

The genes are TRBV20-1 and TRBJ2-1. This CDR3 comprises 12 residues. Germline CDR1 is DFQATT and CDR2 is SNEGSKA (reference sequence). CDR3 amino acids: CSARVDHNEQFF.

The V call is TRBV7-2, the J call TRBJ2-1; the TRBD2 assignment by TCRdb is unverifiable without DNA. CDR3 length: 16 amino acids. Germline V CDR1 and CDR2: SGHTA, FQGNSA. CDR3: CASSLVIAGGYNEQFF.

The rearrangement joins TRBV19 to TRBJ2-2. The CDR3 sequence is 16 residues long. Germline values: CDR1 LNHDA, CDR2 SQIVND (reference sequence). The CDR3 reads CASSTIPSRGTGELFF.

This rearrangement joins TRBV3-1 to TRBJ1-1; TCRdb's D call of TRBD1 is untestable without DNA. Germline-derived CDR1 and CDR2 are LGHDT and YNNKEL (reference sequence). The CDR3 covers 15 residues. CDR3 protein: CASSPGTGVHTEAFF.

V is TRBV5-1 and J is TRBJ2-5; TCRdb lists TRBD2, though no DNA is available to test this call. CDR1 is SGHRS and CDR2 is YFSETQ in the germline V gene. There are 13 residues in the CDR3. The CDR3 is CASSYRTEETQYF.

The CDR3: CASSWETGPSYEQYF. The gene calls are TRBV5-1 and TRBJ2-7; TCRdb's D call of TRBD1 is untestable without DNA. Germline values: CDR1 SGHRS, CDR2 YFSETQ. The CDR3 length is 15 residues.

The chain is built from TRBV12-3 or TRBV12-4 and TRBJ2-1; without DNA, the TCRdb call of TRBD2 cannot be checked. This CDR3 is 18 amino acids long. This CDR3 is CASTGLAGGPVSHHEQFF.

The chain employs TRBV27 and TRBJ2-3. Germline lookup yields CDR1 MNHEY and CDR2 SMNVEV (reference sequence). The CDR3 is 13 residues long. This chain's CDR3 is CASSLQYRDTQYF.

The genes are TRBV7-6 and TRBJ1-1; TCRdb gives TRBD1 as the D gene, but with no DNA this cannot be confirmed. The length of the CDR3 is 17 residues. The germline V gene encodes CDR1 SGHVS and CDR2 FNYEAQ. The CDR3 spells CASSTRDRVDRNTEAFF.

The chain combines TRBV6-1 with TRBJ1-1; the D call from TCRdb, TRBD1, cannot be confirmed without DNA. The CDR3 length is 17 residues. CDR1 is MNHNS, CDR2 SASEGT, per germline. The CDR3 is CASSRVTGTGALGGAFF.

The chain uses TRBV6-1 and TRBJ1-1. Germline CDR1 is MNHNS and CDR2 is SASEGT. This CDR3 spans 11 amino acids. The CDR3 protein is CASKINSEAFF.

The chain recombines TRBV5-1 with TRBJ1-1; lacking DNA, the TRBD1 call made by TCRdb goes unchecked. Germline V gene lookup returns CDR1 SGHRS and CDR2 YFSETQ. The CDR3 is 13 amino acids. This CDR3 is CASSWGTYTEAFF.

The rearrangement uses TRBV20-1 and TRBJ1-4; lacking DNA, the TRBD1 call made by TCRdb goes unchecked. CDR1 DFQATT and CDR2 SNEGSKA come from the germline V gene (reference sequence). The CDR3 runs 14 residues. The CDR3 protein is CSAQPGPFNEKLFF.

The gene calls are TRBV5-1 and TRBJ1-6. CDR1 is SGHRS and CDR2 is YFSETQ in the germline V gene. The CDR3 spans 15 residues. CDR3 sequence reads: CASSLAQLYNSPLHF.